The clone carrying this T cell receptor (beta chain) occurred a few times. Its antigen remains unidentified. Survey level was the resolution at which the v3.0 immunoSEQ assay ran. The table came from immunoSEQ multiplex PCR; TCRdb's copy has only in-frame clones and leaves some out. The data show about 10,000 clones, 80% to 90% seen once. The record originates from a study of long-term antiretroviral therapy in people with HIV. Study-wide points: HIV repertoires spanned narrower CDR3 length ranges than controls.

Trimming left V 4 bases short and J 3 bases short, with 15 bases between. The germline V gene has CDR1 LGHNA and CDR2 YSLEER. This CDR3 has 16 amino acids. No donor had fewer than one pre-ART PBMC sample or fewer than two post-ART PBMC samples. Each participant with HIV received care in the United States. The content of samples before DNA extraction was roughly 0.9-11 million cryopreserved PBMC. Sequenced material: unsorted PBMCs, taken 0.7 years after starting antiretroviral therapy. J is TRBJ2-2 and V is TRBV4-3; D is perhaps TRBD1 (6 bases). This TCR was sampled from a man aged 35 to 55 with HIV. CDR3 coding DNA: TGCGCCAGCAGCCGCAGAGGGGGAAGTGACACCGGGGAGCTGTTTTTT. Its translation: CASSRRGGSDTGELFF.